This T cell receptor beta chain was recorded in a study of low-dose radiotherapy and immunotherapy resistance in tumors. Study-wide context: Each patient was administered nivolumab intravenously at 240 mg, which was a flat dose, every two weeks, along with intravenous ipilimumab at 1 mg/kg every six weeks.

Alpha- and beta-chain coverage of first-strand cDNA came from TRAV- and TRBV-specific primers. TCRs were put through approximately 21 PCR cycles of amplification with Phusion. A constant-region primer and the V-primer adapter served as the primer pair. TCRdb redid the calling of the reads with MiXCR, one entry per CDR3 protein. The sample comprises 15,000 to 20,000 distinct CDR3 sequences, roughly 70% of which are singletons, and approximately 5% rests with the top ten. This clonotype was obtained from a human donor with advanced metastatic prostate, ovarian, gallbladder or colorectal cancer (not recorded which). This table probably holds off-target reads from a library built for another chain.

CDR3 sequence (DNA): TGTGCCAGCTCAACGAACCCGGGGACAAGCTCCTACAATGAGCAGTTCTTC. Protein sequence: CASSTNPGTSSYNEQFF. The chain joins TRBV18 to TRBJ2-1; D perhaps matches TRBD1 (6 bases). V was pared by 5 bases and J by 0 bases, with 17 bases between. The CDR3 sequence is 17 residues long. Germline V gene lookup returns CDR1 KGHSH and CDR2 LQKENI.